This T cell receptor beta chain was documented in a study of blood T cell repertoires in COVID-19. Study context: Samples taken during acute and convalescent COVID-19 were collected in the United States, Italy and Spain. Sources were T cells, B-cell-depleted T cells, or PBMCs; the material itself was cDNA or gDNA.

In germline, CDR1 is ENHRY, CDR2 SYGVKD. V was clipped by 8 bases and J by 7 bases; unmatched bases: 7. The CDR3 is made up of 14 amino acids. The data were produced by immunoSEQ multiplex PCR, yet TCRdb's version contains in-frame clones alone and is incomplete. This repertoire shows fewer than 85,000 clones, 80% to 95% found once; its top ten account for approximately 0.98%. The receptor's source is a woman between 50 and 59 years old in a cohort sampled during active COVID-19. This rearrangement joins TRBV10-3 to TRBJ2-7; 14 nucleotides agree with TRBD2. Sequencing used peripheral blood. The CDR3 protein is CAISAGLAGEEQYF. The CDR3 DNA follows: TGTGCCATCTCCGCGGGACTAGCGGGAGAAGAGCAGTACTTC.